This T cell receptor (beta chain) came from a study of human T cells and chemical hapten exposure. General observations from the study: Once DPC sensitization occurred, TCRs above 1 in 1000 frequency showed no change.

As to this clonotype: Antigen specificity is unknown.

TCRdb re-called the RACE reads through MiXCR, storing one row per CDR3 protein. The profile covers approximately 84,000 distinct CDR3 sequences, with more than 9% appearing a single time and 1.6% taken by the ten largest. As for time point: patch test 2, 6 weeks after DPC sensitization. Documented treatment: therapeutic diphenylcyclopropenone sensitization with weekly scalp DPC. The CDR3 totals 15 residues. V lost 2 bases and J 0 bases, leaving 10 bases between the germline ends. Germline CDR1 is MNHEY and CDR2 is SVGEGT. This clonotype was obtained from a man aged 18 to 30 with alopecia areata. Some clones in this sample may be carry-over from other donors' samples. The sequences come from whole blood, collected in connection with sensitization to the hapten diphenylcyclopropenone (DPC). The chain combines TRBV6-2 or TRBV6-3 with TRBJ1-1; D remains ambiguous. CDR3 in amino acids: CASSYGNQMNTEAFF. As DNA, the CDR3 is TGTGCCAGCAGTTACGGAAATCAGATGAACACTGAAGCTTTCTTT.